The 20 T cell receptor beta chains listed next were all sequenced from one sample in a study of T cell repertoires in cytomegalovirus infection. Their target antigens are unknown. TCRdb processed the reads anew with MiXCR; each CDR3 protein has one entry. Of approximately 770,000 distinct CDR3 sequences listed, 25% to 35% are singletons. Sequencing used cultured CD8+ T cells from PBMCs, obtained from culture after CMV antigen stimulation. The origin of the receptors is a human donor in good health (CMV status not recorded). Some clones in this sample may be carry-over from other donors' samples.

This clonotype was found a few times. The chain carries TRBV7-6 and TRBJ2-5, with unresolved D. The V and J ends lost 3 bases and 4 bases respectively, with 24 bases between them. The germline gives CDR1 SGHVS, CDR2 FNYEAQ. There are 18 residues in the CDR3. CDR3 DNA sequence: TGTGCCAGCAGCTTTAATTTCGGCGAGGCAGGCGAATTAGAGACCCAGTACTTC. Its translation: CASSFNFGEAGELETQYF. Combining the CDR3 with reference TRBV7-6 and TRBJ2-5 gives the whole variable domain GAGVSQSPRYKVTKRGQDVALRCDPISGHVSLYWYRQALGQGPEFLTYFNYEAQQDKSGLPNDRFSAERPEGSISTLTIQRTEQRDSAMYRCASSFNFGEAGELETQYFGPGTRLLVL.

This clonotype has just a few counts. The V gene is TRBV4-1, the J gene TRBJ1-4; D might be TRBD1 (6 bases). Germline values: CDR1 MGHRA, CDR2 YSYEKL. The CDR3 consists of 13 residues. Trimming pared 1 base from V and 16 bases from J, leaving 16 bases between. The CDR3 sequence: CASSQGLQGIEFF. CDR3 coding DNA: TGCGCCAGCAGCCAAGGATTACAGGGAATAGAGTTTTTT.

This clonotype has just a few counts. The chain joins TRBV7-6 to TRBJ2-1, with 13 positions matching TRBD2. Germline V gene sequence: CDR1 SGHVS, CDR2 FNYEAQ. After removal of 1 base from V and 15 bases from J, the junction contained 9 bases not matched to a gene. The CDR3 is 15 residues long. The CDR3 DNA sequence: TGTGCCAGCAGCTTAGGTGGACTAGCGGGGGACCCAAGGTTCTTC. It is translated as CASSLGGLAGDPRFF.

This clonotype came up a few times. J is TRBJ1-6 and V is TRBV5-6; 8 bases map to TRBD1. Germline V gene lookup returns CDR1 SGHDT and CDR2 YYEEEE. Germline trimming cut 4 bases from V and 11 bases from J; bases unmatched to any gene: 8. The CDR3 consists of 14 residues. CDR3 loop: CASSLGQGDPPLHF. As DNA, the CDR3 is TGTGCCAGCAGCCTTGGACAGGGAGATCCACCCCTCCACTTT. Variable domain in full (rest from reference TRBV5-6 and TRBJ1-6): DAGVTQSPTHLIKTRGQQVTLRCSPKSGHDTVSWYQQALGQGPQFIFQYYEEEERQRGNFPDRFSGHQFPNYSSELNVNALLLGDSALYLCASSLGQGDPPLHFGNGTRLTVT.

This chain's CDR3 is CSAGQAGNTIYF. Written as DNA, the CDR3 is TGCAGTGCCGGACAAGCTGGAAACACCATATATTTT. The chain links TRBV20-1 to TRBJ1-3; D possibly corresponds to TRBD1 (5 bases). The CDR3 is 12 residues long. Germline V CDR1 and CDR2: DFQATT, SNEGSKA (reference sequence). The V gene lost 6 bases and the J gene lost 2 bases, with 8 bases spanning the gap.

The chain has TRBV4-1 and TRBJ2-1; 12 bases match TRBD2. The J segment lost 0 bases and the V segment lost 3 bases, leaving 12 bases of the junction unmatched. The germline V gene has CDR1 MGHRA and CDR2 YSYEKL. The CDR3 has 20 amino acids. The CDR3 region is CASSHAGTSGPLSSYNEQFF. The CDR3 bases are TGCGCCAGCAGCCATGCCGGGACTAGCGGGCCCCTAAGCTCCTACAATGAGCAGTTCTTC.

A few counts support this clonotype. The rearrangement links TRBV28 to TRBJ1-1; D uncertain. Trimming cost V 2 bases and J 1 base, with 14 bases left between them. The CDR3 has 16 amino acids. Germline values: CDR1 MDHEN, CDR2 SYDVKM. CDR3 DNA sequence: TGTGCCAGCAGTTTAGTCAAGAGAACCTGGAACACTGAAGCTTTCTTT. Amino acid sequence: CASSLVKRTWNTEAFF.

The table lists this clonotype with a few counts. The J gene is TRBJ2-1, the V gene TRBV6-2 or TRBV6-3; 7 positions match TRBD1. Germline CDR1 MNHEY, CDR2 SVGEGT. There are 16 residues in the CDR3. V trimming: 6 bases; J trimming: 8 bases; junction bases outside the gene matches: 16. The CDR3 is CASSPLTGRLIDEQFF. For the CDR3, the DNA is TGTGCCAGCAGCCCTTTGACAGGGAGACTTATTGATGAGCAGTTCTTC.

This clonotype was observed a handful of times. This chain uses TRBV6-2 or TRBV6-3 with TRBJ2-7; 10 nucleotides match TRBD2. Losses at the gene ends were 0 bases for V and 3 bases for J; bases not matched to a gene: 5. CDR1 is MNHEY, CDR2 SVGEGT, per germline. CDR3 size: 16 residues. The CDR3 here is CASSYSRVAGGYEQYV. CDR3 nucleotides: TGTGCCAGCAGTTACTCGAGAGTAGCGGGGGGCTACGAGCAGTACGTC.

The rearrangement joins TRBV7-2 to TRBJ2-5; possibly TRBD2 for D (5 bases). Trimming left V 5 bases short and J 5 bases short, with 21 bases between. The CDR3 runs 16 residues. Germline values: CDR1 SGHTA, CDR2 FQGNSA. The CDR3 DNA sequence: TGTGCCAGCAGCGTGACCTTACTAGGATTTGGGGAGACCCAGTACTTC. Translated, it gives CASSVTLLGFGETQYF.

The chain has TRBV28 and TRBJ1-4, with TRBD1 matching over 7 bases. The CDR3 totals 16 residues. Germline V CDR1 and CDR2: MDHEN, SYDVKM. The ends lost 8 bases at V and 7 bases at J; junction bases unmatched: 16. The CDR3 loop is CASDRARSGPGEKLFF. The CDR3 DNA reads TGTGCCAGCGACAGGGCCCGATCAGGACCTGGTGAAAAACTGTTTTTT.

The genes are TRBV18 and TRBJ1-4; D is uncertain. V was pared by 5 bases and J by 0 bases, with 19 bases between. This CDR3 comprises 18 residues. CDR1 is KGHSH, CDR2 LQKENI, per germline. CDR3: CASSYVGRRTTTNEKLFF. In DNA, the CDR3 is TGTGCCAGCTCATACGTGGGCAGACGGACGACAACTAATGAAAAACTGTTTTTT. The full variable domain, its missing parts supplied by reference TRBV18 and TRBJ1-4, is NAGVMQNPRHLVRRRGQEARLRCSPMKGHSHVYWYRQLPEEGLKFMVYLQKENIIDESGMPKERFSAEFPKEGPSILRIQQVVRGDSAAYFCASSYVGRRTTTNEKLFFGSGTQLSVL.

CDR3 sequence reads: CASSLEGTYTAPTEAFF. In nucleotides, the CDR3 is TGTGCCAGCAGCTTGGAAGGGACATACACCGCACCAACTGAAGCTTTCTTT. This chain uses TRBV11-3 with TRBJ1-1; a possible D gene is TRBD1 (6 bases). Germline loops: CDR1 SGHNT, CDR2 YENEEA. This CDR3 is 17 amino acids long. Trimming removed 3 bases at V and 5 bases at J, with 22 bases between.

V usage is TRBV29-1 and J usage is TRBJ2-1; maybe TRBD2 (6 bases). The CDR3 length is 15 residues. Germline CDR1 reads SQVTM; CDR2 reads ANQGSEA. Deletions cut 0 bases from V and 3 bases from J, with 12 bases between. The CDR3 spells CSVEDLRGDYNEQFF. The DNA of the CDR3 is TGCAGCGTTGAAGATCTGCGGGGAGACTACAATGAGCAGTTCTTC.

This chain uses TRBV11-2 with TRBJ2-7, with 9 positions matching TRBD1. This CDR3 is built from 17 residues. Germline CDR1 is SGHAT and CDR2 is FQNNGV. The chain's CDR3 is CGSSLGRGQGRPYEQYV. CDR3 nucleotide sequence: TGTGGCAGCAGCTTAGGACGGGGACAGGGAAGACCTTACGAGCAGTACGTC.

This clonotype was counted between two and nine times. The V call is TRBV19, the J call TRBJ2-1, with TRBD2 as a possible D gene (6 bases). Trimming took 3 bases from V and 0 from J, leaving 15 bases between them. The CDR3 totals 17 residues. Germline V gene sequence: CDR1 LNHDA, CDR2 SQIVND (reference sequence). CDR3 protein: CASSMGSGRASYNEQFF. The CDR3 nucleotides are TGTGCCAGTAGTATGGGGAGCGGGCGGGCCTCCTACAATGAGCAGTTCTTC.

The chain is built from TRBV4-1 and TRBJ2-7; 12 bases map to TRBD1. CDR1 is MGHRA and CDR2 is YSYEKL in the germline V gene. This CDR3 is 15 amino acids long. J was trimmed by 5 bases and V by 4 bases; bases with no gene match: 6. The CDR3 nucleotides read TGCGCCAGCAGCCGAGGGACAGGGGGCATAGACGAGCAGTACGTC. This sequence encodes CASSRGTGGIDEQYV.

This clonotype has only a few counts. The rearrangement joins TRBV7-8 to TRBJ1-4, with 8 positions matching TRBD1. The CDR3 sequence is 16 residues long. Germline V gene lookup returns CDR1 SGHVS and CDR2 FQNEAQ. V shed 3 bases, J shed 4 bases, and the junction held 7 bases outside the gene matches. This CDR3 is CASSLHGQGGNEKLFF. The CDR3 nucleotides read TGTGCCAGCAGCTTGCACGGACAGGGTGGTAATGAAAAACTGTTTTTT.

The chain carries TRBV19 and TRBJ2-1, with D maybe TRBD1 (6 bases). V dropped 5 bases and J dropped 1 base, with 9 bases sitting between them. Germline CDR1 and CDR2: LNHDA and SQIVND (reference sequence). The CDR3 is 14 amino acids. CDR3 DNA: TGTGCCAGTAGTGTACAGGGATCCTACAATGAGCAGTTCTTC. As protein: CASSVQGSYNEQFF.

The chain employs TRBV4-2 and TRBJ1-2; TRBD1 might be the D (5 bases). Germline lookup yields CDR1 LGHNA and CDR2 YNFKEQ. The CDR3 totals 14 residues. Trimming left V 1 base short and J 6 bases short, with 12 bases between. The CDR3 DNA is TGTGCCAGCAGCCAAGGGGGCCAGGGAAATGGCTACACCTTC. It yields the protein CASSQGGQGNGYTF.